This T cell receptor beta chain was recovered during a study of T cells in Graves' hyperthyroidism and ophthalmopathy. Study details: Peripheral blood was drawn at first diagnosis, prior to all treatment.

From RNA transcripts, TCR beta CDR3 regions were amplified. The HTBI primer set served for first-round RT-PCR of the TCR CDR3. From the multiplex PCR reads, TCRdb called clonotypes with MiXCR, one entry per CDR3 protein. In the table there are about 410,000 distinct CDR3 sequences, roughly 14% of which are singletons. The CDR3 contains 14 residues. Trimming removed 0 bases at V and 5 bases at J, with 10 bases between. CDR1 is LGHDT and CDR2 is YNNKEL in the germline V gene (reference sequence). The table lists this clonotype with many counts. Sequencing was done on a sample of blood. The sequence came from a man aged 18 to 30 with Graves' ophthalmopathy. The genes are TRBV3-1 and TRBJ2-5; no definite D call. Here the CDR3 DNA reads TGTGCCAGCAGCCAAGATTTGCGAGAGGAGACCCAGTACTTC. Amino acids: CASSQDLREETQYF.